The source of this TCR beta chain is a study of radiotherapy plus CTLA-4 blockade in lung cancer. As for the study in general: Objective responses emerged in 15% to 20% of patients, and 31% attained disease control.

TCRdb keeps only in-frame clones here, not all; method: immunoSEQ multiplex PCR. The data hold approximately 80,000 clones, with 78% observed a single time. The CDR3 runs 15 residues. Germline CDR1 is KGHSH and CDR2 is LQKENI. This clone was counted a single time. At one of its ends the junction is not consistent with the germline gene, which may arise from a read error. The sequence was collected from a human donor with non-small cell lung cancer whose response to radiotherapy plus ipilimumab could not be evaluated. Some clones in this sample may be carry-over from other donors' samples. This chain connects TRBV18 to TRBJ1-1; D perhaps matches TRBD1 (6 bases). The input for sequencing was peripheral blood, taken from a patient treated with radiotherapy plus ipilimumab. The CDR3 bases are TGTGCCAGCTCACCGTCTATAGACAGGAACACTGAAGCTTCCTTT. It is translated as CASSPSIDRNTEASF.